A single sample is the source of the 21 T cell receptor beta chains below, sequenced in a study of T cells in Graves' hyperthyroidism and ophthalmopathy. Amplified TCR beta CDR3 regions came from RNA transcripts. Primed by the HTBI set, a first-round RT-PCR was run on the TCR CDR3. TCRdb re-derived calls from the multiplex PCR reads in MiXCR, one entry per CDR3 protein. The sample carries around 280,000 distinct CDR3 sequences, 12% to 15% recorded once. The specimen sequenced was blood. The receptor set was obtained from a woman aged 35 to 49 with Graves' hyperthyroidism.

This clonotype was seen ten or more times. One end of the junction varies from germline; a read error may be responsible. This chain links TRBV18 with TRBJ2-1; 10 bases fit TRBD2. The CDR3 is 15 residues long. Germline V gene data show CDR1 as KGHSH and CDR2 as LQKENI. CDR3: CASSPLAGVGNEQFF. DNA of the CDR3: TGCGCCAGCAGCCCCCTAGCGGGAGTAGGAAATGAGCAGTTCTTC.

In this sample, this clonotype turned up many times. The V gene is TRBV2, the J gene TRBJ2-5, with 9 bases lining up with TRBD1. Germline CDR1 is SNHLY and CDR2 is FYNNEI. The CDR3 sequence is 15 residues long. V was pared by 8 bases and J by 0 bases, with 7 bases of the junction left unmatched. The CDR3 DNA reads TGTGCCAGCTTTAGAGACAGGGGGTACCAAGAGACCCAGTACTTC. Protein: CASFRDRGYQETQYF.

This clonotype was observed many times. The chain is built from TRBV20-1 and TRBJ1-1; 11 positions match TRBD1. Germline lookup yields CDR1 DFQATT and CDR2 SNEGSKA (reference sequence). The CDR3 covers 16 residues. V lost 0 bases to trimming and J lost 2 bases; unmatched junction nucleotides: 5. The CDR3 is CSARDPGTGGNTEAFF. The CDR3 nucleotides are TGCAGTGCTAGAGATCCGGGGACAGGGGGAAACACTGAAGCTTTCTTT.

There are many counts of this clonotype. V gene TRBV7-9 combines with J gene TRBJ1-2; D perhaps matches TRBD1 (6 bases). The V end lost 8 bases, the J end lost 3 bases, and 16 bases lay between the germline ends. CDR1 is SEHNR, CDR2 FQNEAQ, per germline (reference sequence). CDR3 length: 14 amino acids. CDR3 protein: CASQATGLDYGYTF. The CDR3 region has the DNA TGTGCCAGCCAGGCCACAGGGTTGGACTATGGCTACACCTTC.

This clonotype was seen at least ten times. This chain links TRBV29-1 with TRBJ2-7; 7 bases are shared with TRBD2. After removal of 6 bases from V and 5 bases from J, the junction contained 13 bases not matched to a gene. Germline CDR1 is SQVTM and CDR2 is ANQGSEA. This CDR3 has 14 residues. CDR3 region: CSVLTHGRGDEQYF. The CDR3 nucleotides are TGCAGCGTCCTGACGCACGGCCGGGGGGACGAGCAGTACTTC.

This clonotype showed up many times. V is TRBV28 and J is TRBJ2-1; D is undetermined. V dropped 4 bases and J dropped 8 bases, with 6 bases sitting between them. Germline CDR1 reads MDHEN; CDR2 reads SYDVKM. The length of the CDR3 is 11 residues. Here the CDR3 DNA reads TGTGCCAGCAGTTCAGTCTATGAGCAGTTCTTC. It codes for CASSSVYEQFF.

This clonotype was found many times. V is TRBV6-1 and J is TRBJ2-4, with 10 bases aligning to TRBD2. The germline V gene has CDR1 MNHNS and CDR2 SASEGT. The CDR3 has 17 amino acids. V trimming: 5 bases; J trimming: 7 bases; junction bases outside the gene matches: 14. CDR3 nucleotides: TGTGCCAGCAGTAGGTCTAGCGGGAGTGGAGGTGGGAACATTCAGTACTTC. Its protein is CASSRSSGSGGGNIQYF.

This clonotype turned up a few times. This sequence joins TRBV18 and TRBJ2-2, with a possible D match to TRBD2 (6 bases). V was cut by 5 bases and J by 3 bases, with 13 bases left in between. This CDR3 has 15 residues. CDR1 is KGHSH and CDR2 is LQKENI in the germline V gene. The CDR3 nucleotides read TGTGCCAGCTCAGTACACGGGAGAGACACCGGGGAGCTGTTTTTT. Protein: CASSVHGRDTGELFF.

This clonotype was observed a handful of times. DNA of the CDR3: TGTGCCACCACCTCGACAGGGCAACCTAACAATGAGCAGTTCTTC. Translated: CATTSTGQPNNEQFF. The V gene is TRBV28, the J gene TRBJ2-1, with 7 bases identical to TRBD1. With 10 bases clipped from V and 5 bases from J, the junction kept 14 bases outside the gene matches. The germline V gene encodes CDR1 MDHEN and CDR2 SYDVKM. The CDR3 loop spans 15 amino acids.

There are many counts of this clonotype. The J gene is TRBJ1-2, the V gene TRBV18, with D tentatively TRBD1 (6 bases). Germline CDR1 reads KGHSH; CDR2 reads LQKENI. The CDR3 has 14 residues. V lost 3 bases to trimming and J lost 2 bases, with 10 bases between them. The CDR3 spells CASSPIQGNYGYTF. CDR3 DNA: TGTGCCAGCTCACCGATACAGGGAAACTATGGCTACACCTTC.

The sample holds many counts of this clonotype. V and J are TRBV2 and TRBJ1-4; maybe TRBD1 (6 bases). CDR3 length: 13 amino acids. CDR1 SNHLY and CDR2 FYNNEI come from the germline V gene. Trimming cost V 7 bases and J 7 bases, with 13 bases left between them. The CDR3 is CASIYRESEKLFF. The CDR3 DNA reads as TGTGCCAGCATTTACAGGGAGAGTGAAAAACTGTTTTTT.

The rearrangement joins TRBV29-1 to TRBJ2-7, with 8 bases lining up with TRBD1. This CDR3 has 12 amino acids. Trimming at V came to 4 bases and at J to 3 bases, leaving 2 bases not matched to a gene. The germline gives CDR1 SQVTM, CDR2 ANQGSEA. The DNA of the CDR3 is TGCAGCGTTGCAGGGGGCGGCTACGAGCAGTACTTC. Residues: CSVAGGGYEQYF.

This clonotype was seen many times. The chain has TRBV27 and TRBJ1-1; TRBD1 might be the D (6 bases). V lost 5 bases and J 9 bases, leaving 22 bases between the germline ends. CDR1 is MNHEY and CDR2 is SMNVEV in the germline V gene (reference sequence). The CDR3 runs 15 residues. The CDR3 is CASSPTGPFTMQAFF. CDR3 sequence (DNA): TGTGCCAGCAGTCCGACAGGACCCTTTACCATGCAAGCTTTCTTT.

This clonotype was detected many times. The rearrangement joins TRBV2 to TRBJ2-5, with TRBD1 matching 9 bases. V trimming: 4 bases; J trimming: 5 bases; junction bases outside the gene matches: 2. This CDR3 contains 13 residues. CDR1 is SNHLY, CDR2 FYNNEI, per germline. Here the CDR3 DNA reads TGTGCCAGCAGTGGGGACAGGGCGGAGACCCAGTACTTC. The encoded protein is CASSGDRAETQYF.

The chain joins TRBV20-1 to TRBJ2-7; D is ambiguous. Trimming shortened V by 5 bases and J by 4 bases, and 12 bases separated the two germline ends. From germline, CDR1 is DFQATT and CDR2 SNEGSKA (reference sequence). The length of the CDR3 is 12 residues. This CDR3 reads CSAGVGLYEQYF. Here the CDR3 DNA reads TGCAGTGCTGGGGTCGGCCTTTACGAGCAGTACTTC.

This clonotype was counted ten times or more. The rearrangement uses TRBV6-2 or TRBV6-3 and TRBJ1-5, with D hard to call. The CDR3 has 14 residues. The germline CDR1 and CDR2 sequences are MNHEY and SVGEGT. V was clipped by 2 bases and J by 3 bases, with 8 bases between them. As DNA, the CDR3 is TGTGCCAGCAGTTACCTAGACACCAATCAGCCCCAGCATTTT. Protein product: CASSYLDTNQPQHF.

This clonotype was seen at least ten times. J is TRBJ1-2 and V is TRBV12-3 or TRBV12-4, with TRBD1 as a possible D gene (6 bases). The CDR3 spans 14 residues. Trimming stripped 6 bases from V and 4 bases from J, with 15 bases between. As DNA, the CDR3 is TGTGCCAGCAGCCCCCCAGGGGCATCCTATGGCTACACCTTC. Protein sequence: CASSPPGASYGYTF.

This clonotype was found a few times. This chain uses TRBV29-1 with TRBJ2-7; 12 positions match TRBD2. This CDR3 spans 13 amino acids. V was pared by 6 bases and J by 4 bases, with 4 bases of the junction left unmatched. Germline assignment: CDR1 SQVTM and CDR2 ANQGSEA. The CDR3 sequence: CSVPGLAGYEQYF. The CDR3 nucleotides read TGCAGCGTGCCGGGACTAGCGGGTTACGAGCAGTACTTC.

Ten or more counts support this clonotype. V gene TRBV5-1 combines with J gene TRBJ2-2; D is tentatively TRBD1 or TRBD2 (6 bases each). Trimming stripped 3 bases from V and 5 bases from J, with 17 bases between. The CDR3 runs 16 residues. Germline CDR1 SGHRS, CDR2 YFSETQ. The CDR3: CASSSGAFFRTGELFF. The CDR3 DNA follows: TGCGCCAGCAGCTCGGGGGCCTTCTTCCGAACCGGGGAGCTGTTTTTT.

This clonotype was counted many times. The CDR3 sequence is CASSRAGMKFNEQFF. CDR3 bases: TGTGCCAGCAGTAGGGCCGGGATGAAGTTCAATGAGCAGTTCTTC. The chain joins TRBV27 to TRBJ2-1; weak D call: TRBD2 (5 bases). Germline lookup yields CDR1 MNHEY and CDR2 SMNVEV (reference sequence). The length of the CDR3 is 15 residues. Trimming took off 5 bases at V and 6 bases at J, with 17 bases between the two ends.

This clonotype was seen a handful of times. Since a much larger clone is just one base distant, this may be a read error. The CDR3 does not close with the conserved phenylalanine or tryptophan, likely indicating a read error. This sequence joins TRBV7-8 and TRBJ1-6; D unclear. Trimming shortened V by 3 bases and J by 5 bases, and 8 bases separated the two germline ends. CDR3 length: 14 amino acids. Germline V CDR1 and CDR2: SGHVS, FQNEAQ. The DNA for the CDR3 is TGTGCCAGCAGCTTCTCCCGGAATAATTCACCCCTCCACCTT. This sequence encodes CASSFSRNNSPLHL.